The 22 T cell receptor beta chains below were found in one sample sequenced in a study of cytomegalovirus exposure and HLA in healthy donors (dated by TCRdb to about 2017). Library preparation was by the immunoSEQ multiplex PCR assay. For the multiplex PCR, a mixture combining 60 forward primers for TCR Vbeta segments and 13 reverse primers for TCR Jbeta segments was used. The immuneACCESS repertoire file appears here via TCRdb, limited to in-frame rearrangements. These files lack a portion of the clones; in checked studies, under half of the deficit traces to unresolved V genes, and the cause of the others is not known. For this sample the table gives approximately 190,000 clones, of which 78% were detected only once. The ten most abundant clones make up less than 15% of the sample. The source material was PBMCs. The receptors here all came from a woman in her 30s in good health and CMV-seropositive.

The genes are TRBV7-6 and TRBJ2-7, with a possible D match to TRBD2 (5 bases). V lost 6 bases and J lost 2, with 14 bases in between. The germline CDR1 and CDR2 sequences are SGHVS and FNYEAQ. The CDR3 is 14 residues long. CDR3 sequence: CASSPGLGTYEQYF. Written as DNA, the CDR3 is TGTGCCAGCAGTCCAGGACTTGGTACCTACGAGCAGTACTTC.

This sequence joins TRBV5-1 and TRBJ2-5; TRBD1 matches 9 bases. CDR3 length equals 16 residues. With V trimmed by 4 bases and J by 4 bases, 11 bases remained unmatched. From germline, CDR1 is SGHRS and CDR2 YFSETQ. CDR3 bases: TGCGCCAGCAGCCTATCCGGGACAGGGAGTCTAGAGACCCAGTACTTC. This sequence encodes CASSLSGTGSLETQYF.

The chain combines TRBV5-1 with TRBJ2-7; TRBD1 agrees at 7 bases. Germline trimming cut 6 bases from V and 6 bases from J; bases unmatched to any gene: 18. CDR3 length equals 16 residues. CDR1 is SGHRS and CDR2 is YFSETQ in the germline V gene. DNA of the CDR3: TGCGCCAGCACCCAAAAATCGACAGGGCTGGTGGGCGAGCAGTACTTC. It codes for CASTQKSTGLVGEQYF.

V gene TRBV5-4 combines with J gene TRBJ2-7, with 7 bases aligning to TRBD1. CDR3 length: 14 amino acids. The ends lost 3 bases at V and 0 bases at J; junction bases unmatched: 3. CDR1 and CDR2 from the germline V gene are SGHNT and YYREEE (reference sequence). CDR3: CASSSGQVSYEQYF. CDR3 nucleotides: TGTGCCAGCAGCTCCGGACAGGTCTCCTACGAGCAGTACTTC.

As for this clone: Distinct nucleotide sequences in the sample also encode this CDR3. The chain joins TRBV11-3 to TRBJ2-7; 7 bases match TRBD1. The trim removed 2 bases at V and 3 bases at J, leaving 1 base unmatched. The CDR3 is 13 residues long. Germline CDR1 and CDR2: SGHNT and YENEEA. This chain's CDR3 is CASSLTGDYEQYF. The CDR3 DNA follows: TGTGCCAGCAGCTTAACAGGGGACTACGAGCAGTACTTC.

The chain combines TRBV6-5 with TRBJ2-5; the D gene is possibly TRBD2 (6 bases). Germline loops: CDR1 MNHEY, CDR2 SVGAGI. This CDR3 spans 15 amino acids. Between the trimmed V and J ends, which lost 0 bases and 6 bases, there was a span of 14 bases. CDR3 coding DNA: TGTGCCAGCAGTTACTCGTATAGCGGCGACAAGACCCAGTACTTC. Protein sequence: CASSYSYSGDKTQYF.

The rearrangement uses TRBV9 and TRBJ2-2; no clear D gene. This CDR3 has 14 residues. Looked up from germline, CDR1 is SGDLS and CDR2 is YYNGEE. V was cut by 4 bases and J by 3 bases, with 10 bases left in between. DNA of the CDR3: TGTGCCAGCAGCCAGGTCACGGACACCGGGGAGCTGTTTTTT. Its protein product is CASSQVTDTGELFF.

The chain combines TRBV19 with TRBJ2-7; D might be TRBD1 (5 bases). CDR1 is LNHDA, CDR2 SQIVND, per germline (reference sequence). V shed 11 bases and J shed 5 bases, with 10 bases lying between them. This CDR3 has 10 amino acids. The CDR3 coding sequence is TGTGCCCAGGGCCAGAACGAGCAGTACTTC. Protein product: CAQGQNEQYF.

The genes are TRBV4-1 and TRBJ2-7; no clear D. This CDR3 spans 14 amino acids. V was trimmed by 2 bases and J by 3 bases, leaving 11 bases between them. Germline V gene sequence: CDR1 MGHRA, CDR2 YSYEKL. The CDR3 coding sequence is TGCGCCAGCAGCCAACGGGTAGATGGCTACGAGCAGTACTTC. This encodes CASSQRVDGYEQYF.

The chain couples TRBV7-9 to TRBJ2-7; D is ambiguous. V was pared by 5 bases and J by 6 bases, with 8 bases between. Germline CDR1 and CDR2: SEHNR and FQNEAQ (reference sequence). This CDR3 region has 11 residues. The CDR3 protein is CASSPNTEQYF. CDR3 coding DNA: TGTGCCAGCAGCCCTAATACCGAGCAGTACTTC.

The gene calls are TRBV5-6 and TRBJ2-3; D is possibly TRBD2 (7 bases). Trimming took 7 bases from V and 3 from J, leaving 24 bases between them. Germline CDR1 SGHDT, CDR2 YYEEEE. The CDR3 spans 17 residues. CDR3 bases: TGTGCCAGCGCAACGAGGGGGGGGGCTGTCCCGACAGATACGCAGTATTTT. Protein: CASATRGGAVPTDTQYF.

The CDR3 DNA reads TGTGCCAGCAGTTTATCTTCCCTTCGACTAAACTATGGCTACACCTTC. Its protein is CASSLSSLRLNYGYTF. The chain carries TRBV27 and TRBJ1-2; no clear D gene. The CDR3 runs 16 residues. The germline V and J ends were trimmed by 0 bases and 2 bases, with 13 bases remaining between them. The germline CDR1 and CDR2 sequences are MNHEY and SMNVEV (reference sequence).

The rearrangement joins TRBV7-2 to TRBJ2-5; 8 bases line up with TRBD2. Germline V lookup: CDR1 SGHTA, CDR2 FQGNSA. The CDR3 extends over 14 amino acids. V shed 3 bases, J shed 4 bases, and the junction held 4 bases outside the gene matches. In DNA form, the CDR3 reads TGTGCCAGCAGCTTTTCAGCGGGAGTAGAGACCCAGTACTTC. Translating it yields CASSFSAGVETQYF.

The chain joins TRBV10-3 to TRBJ2-7; 7 nucleotides match TRBD1. The CDR3 extends over 15 amino acids. CDR1 and CDR2 (germline): ENHRY, SYGVKD. J lost 5 bases, V lost 6 bases, and 13 bases had no gene match. The CDR3 DNA follows: TGTGCCATCAGGAGTCCCGGGACAGCTGGCCACGAGCAGTACTTC. Residues: CAIRSPGTAGHEQYF.

This rearrangement joins TRBV2 to TRBJ2-5; D may be TRBD2 (6 bases). The CDR3 spans 11 residues. The germline gives CDR1 SNHLY, CDR2 FYNNEI. Trimming took off 6 bases at V and 7 bases at J, with 9 bases between the two ends. The CDR3 loop is CASRGRGTQYF. The CDR3 DNA reads as TGTGCCAGCAGGGGGCGGGGGACCCAGTACTTC. Filled out from reference TRBV2 and TRBJ2-5, the complete variable domain reads EPEVTQTPSHQVTQMGQEVILRCVPISNHLYFYWYRQILGQKVEFLVSFYNNEISEKSEIFDDQFSVERPDGSNFTLKIRSTKLEDSAMYFCASRGRGTQYFGPGTRLLVL.

This chain connects TRBV18 to TRBJ2-7, with TRBD2 matching 8 bases. Germline V gene lookup returns CDR1 KGHSH and CDR2 LQKENI. The CDR3 extends over 15 amino acids. J was trimmed by 2 bases and V by 6 bases; bases with no gene match: 9. CDR3 region: CASSLSGSGAYEQYF. CDR3 nucleotide sequence: TGTGCCAGCTCCCTCAGCGGGAGTGGAGCCTACGAGCAGTACTTC.

A word on this clone: The CDR3 ends on some other residue instead of the conserved phenylalanine or tryptophan, so this is likely a read error. The V gene is TRBV27, the J gene TRBJ2-7; 9 nucleotides align to TRBD1. CDR1 and CDR2 (germline): MNHEY, SMNVEV (reference sequence). The CDR3 spans 15 residues. V was pared by 4 bases and J by 6 bases, with 10 bases of the junction left unmatched. CDR3 loop: CASSSFWTGAIEQYL. DNA for the CDR3: TGTGCCAGCAGTTCCTTTTGGACAGGGGCCATCGAGCAGTACCTC.

This clone has only one observation. J is TRBJ1-1 and V is TRBV28; the match to TRBD1 covers 9 bases. CDR1 is MDHEN, CDR2 SYDVKM, per germline. CDR3 length: 17 amino acids. The junction had 16 bases not matched to a gene; V was cut back by 7 bases and J by 4 bases. CDR3 nucleotide sequence: TGTGCCAGCAAACTATCCGGGACAGGGTTTCGGGGCACTGAAGCTTTCTTT. It is translated as CASKLSGTGFRGTEAFF.

The rearrangement joins TRBV27 to TRBJ1-1; D is possibly TRBD1 (5 bases). Per germline, CDR1 MNHEY and CDR2 SMNVEV (reference sequence). The CDR3 totals 13 residues. V shed 3 bases and J shed 2 bases, with 7 bases lying between them. CDR3 bases: TGTGCCAGCAGTTTTGACAGAAACACTGAAGCTTTCTTT. This translates into CASSFDRNTEAFF.

The gene calls are TRBV15 and TRBJ1-1; D not resolved. The CDR3 runs to 17 residues. Germline V CDR1 and CDR2: LNHNV, YYDKDF (reference sequence). V gave up 0 bases and J gave up 1 base, with 15 bases separating them. CDR3 region: CATSRDLSVGGNTEAFF. CDR3 in DNA: TGTGCCACCAGCAGAGACCTCTCGGTGGGAGGGAACACTGAAGCTTTCTTT.

The V call is TRBV28, the J call TRBJ1-5; 10 bases are shared with TRBD1. The CDR3 is 16 residues long. Germline CDR1 and CDR2: MDHEN and SYDVKM. Trimming at V came to 5 bases and at J to 4 bases, leaving 8 bases not matched to a gene. The CDR3 sequence: CASSHDWTGGNQPQHF. CDR3 DNA sequence: TGTGCCAGCAGTCATGATTGGACAGGGGGGAATCAGCCCCAGCATTTT.

Only a few counts were recorded for this clone. This chain connects TRBV18 to TRBJ2-2, with a possible D match to TRBD2 (6 bases). CDR1 and CDR2 from the germline V gene are KGHSH and LQKENI. With 3 bases removed from V and 2 bases from J, the gap between germline ends came to 7 bases. There are 14 residues in the CDR3. The CDR3 here is CASSPGLNTGELFF. The CDR3 DNA is TGTGCCAGCTCACCGGGACTTAACACCGGGGAGCTGTTTTTT. The variable domain in full, with the rest retrieved from reference TRBV18 and TRBJ2-2, is NAGVMQNPRHLVRRRGQEARLRCSPMKGHSHVYWYRQLPEEGLKFMVYLQKENIIDESGMPKERFSAEFPKEGPSILRIQQVVRGDSAAYFCASSPGLNTGELFFGEGSRLTVL.